The 5 T cell receptor beta chains in this list originate from one sample, sequenced in a study of a mutant IDH1 vaccine in newly diagnosed glioma. Noted time point: week 47, end of study. Vaccination used 300 ug of mutant IDH1 20-mer peptide per dose, with topical imiquimod. Antigens for these TCRs are unknown. Sequencing used immunoSEQ multiplex PCR; TCRdb keeps in-frame clones, though not all of them. The data contain about 59,000 clones, around 83% of them singletons. The sequencing used PBMCs, collected from a glioma patient whose treatment included an IDH1 peptide vaccine. These receptors all come from a man aged 25 to 40 with glioma.

The chain is built from TRBV7-2 and TRBJ2-5; perhaps TRBD2 as D (6 bases). CDR3 size: 15 residues. Germline CDR1 and CDR2: SGHTA and FQGNSA. Trimming removed 4 bases at V and 0 bases at J, with 12 bases between. Written as DNA, the CDR3 is TGTGCCAGCAGCTGGCTGGGGGGAAACCAAGAGACCCAGTACTTC. Its translation: CASSWLGGNQETQYF.

This clone was counted a few times. The genes are TRBV5-1 and TRBJ1-1; tentatively, D is TRBD1 (6 bases). Trimming removed 3 bases at V and 7 bases at J, with 16 bases between. The V gene's germline CDR1 is SGHRS and CDR2 YFSETQ. This CDR3 contains 14 residues. This CDR3 is CASSWTVKTDEAFF. Here the CDR3 DNA reads TGCGCCAGCAGCTGGACAGTTAAAACAGATGAAGCTTTCTTT.

The rearrangement uses TRBV10-1 and TRBJ2-3, with 8 positions matching TRBD2. This CDR3 comprises 14 residues. The germline V gene has CDR1 WNHNN and CDR2 SYGVQD (reference sequence). V was pared by 2 bases and J by 3 bases, with 1 base of the junction left unmatched. The CDR3, as DNA: TGCGCCAGCAGTGAGACTAGCGGAACAGATACGCAGTATTTT. Amino acid sequence: CASSETSGTDTQYF.

This clone turned up a few times. This sequence joins TRBV7-6 and TRBJ1-2; possibly TRBD1 for D (6 bases). V lost 1 base and J 7 bases, leaving 13 bases between the germline ends. CDR3 length equals 14 residues. Germline CDR1 SGHVS, CDR2 FNYEAQ. Here the CDR3 DNA reads TGTGCCAGCAGCTTAGACAGGGTAGGGGTTGGCTACACCTTC. Translating gives CASSLDRVGVGYTF.

The rearrangement uses TRBV27 and TRBJ2-7; D is tentatively TRBD1 or TRBD2 (5 bases each). Germline values: CDR1 MNHEY, CDR2 SMNVEV (reference sequence). The CDR3 contains 14 residues. Between the trimmed V and J ends, which lost 7 bases and 4 bases, there was a span of 17 bases. CDR3 sequence: CASTLGAGTYEQYF. The DNA for the CDR3 is TGTGCCAGCACCTTAGGGGCAGGGACGTACGAGCAGTACTTC.